The text below deals with one T cell receptor (beta chain). These data come from a study of blood T cell repertoires in COVID-19. In the original processing: From reference gene primer amplification, estimates of nucleated cell counts were derived. Data came from immunoSEQ multiplex PCR; TCRdb stores just in-frame clones and leaves some out. V and J calls plus clone size are reproduced from that table; the DNA served to infer D and trimming. The sample records 50,000 to 65,000 clones, almost 95% being singletons. Sequencing was done on a sample of peripheral blood. The sequence was collected from a man over 45 with active COVID-19.

The CDR3 is CASSSSVDGGTQYF. CDR3 nucleotides: TGTGCCAGCAGCTCGTCCGTGGATGGCGGTACGCAGTATTTT. J is TRBJ2-3 and V is TRBV6-4; no firm D call. The CDR3 is 14 amino acids. The germline V and J ends were trimmed by 6 bases and 8 bases, with 18 bases remaining between them. Germline CDR1 reads MRHNA; CDR2 reads SNTAGT.